A single sample is the source of the 11 T cell receptor beta chains below, sequenced in a study of blood T cell repertoires in COVID-19. The method was immunoSEQ multiplex PCR; TCRdb's version includes in-frame clones alone and lacks a portion of them. The table shows 35,000 to 55,000 clones, with 69% occurring only once. Sequencing was performed on peripheral blood. These receptors came from a man older than 75 with acute or convalescent COVID-19.

The genes are TRBV11-3 and TRBJ2-5; TRBD1 matches 7 bases. Germline assignment: CDR1 SGHNT and CDR2 YENEEA. With 5 bases clipped from V and 5 bases from J, the junction kept 5 bases outside the gene matches. The CDR3 totals 13 residues. The CDR3 DNA sequence: TGTGCCAGCAGCCCGGGACAGCAGGAGACCCAGTACTTC. Translated: CASSPGQQETQYF.

The chain employs TRBV4-1 and TRBJ1-1, with 10 bases matching TRBD1. V was clipped by 4 bases and J by 4 bases; unmatched bases: 6. This CDR3 region has 15 residues. Germline lookup yields CDR1 MGHRA and CDR2 YSYEKL. CDR3 in DNA: TGCGCCAGCAGCCGCTCGGACAGGGGGGCCACTGAAGCTTTCTTT. It yields the protein CASSRSDRGATEAFF.

V and J are TRBV30 and TRBJ1-4; D is unclear. The CDR3 consists of 12 residues. V lost 5 bases, J lost 3 bases, and 7 bases lay in between. CDR1 is GTSNPN, CDR2 SVGIG, per germline (reference sequence). The CDR3 DNA is TGTGCCTGGGACGGAGCTAATGAAAAACTGTTTTTT. It encodes CAWDGANEKLFF.

V is TRBV7-3 and J is TRBJ2-2; a possible D gene is TRBD1 (5 bases). CDR3 length equals 16 residues. V dropped 2 bases and J dropped 4 bases, with 14 bases sitting between them. Germline loops: CDR1 SGHTA, CDR2 FQGTGA. The CDR3 DNA follows: TGTGCCAGCAGCTTAGGCGCAGGGTCGGGCACCGGGGAGCTGTTTTTT. Encoded protein: CASSLGAGSGTGELFF. The full variable domain, in which reference TRBV7-3 and TRBJ2-2 provide the parts outside the CDR3, is GAGVSQTPSNKVTEKGKYVELRCDPISGHTALYWYRQSLGQGPEFLIYFQGTGAADDSGLPNDRFFAVRPEGSVSTLKIQRTERGDSAVYLCASSLGAGSGTGELFFGEGSRLTVL.

The table lists this clone with many counts. The chain links TRBV4-3 to TRBJ2-7; 9 bases fit TRBD1. Germline V gene sequence: CDR1 LGHNA, CDR2 YSLEER. The CDR3 has 15 residues. With 3 bases clipped from V and 4 bases from J, the junction kept 7 bases outside the gene matches. CDR3 in DNA: TGCGCCAGCAGCCAGGGCCGAGGACAGGGGTACGAGCAGTACTTC. This codes for CASSQGRGQGYEQYF.

J is TRBJ1-3 and V is TRBV30; unclear D gene. CDR1 is GTSNPN, CDR2 SVGIG, per germline (reference sequence). V was pared by 3 bases and J by 4 bases, with 10 bases between. This CDR3 has 13 amino acids. The CDR3 reads CAWRLLPGNTIYF. The DNA of the CDR3 is TGTGCCTGGAGACTTCTTCCGGGAAACACCATATATTTT.

The V gene is TRBV6-5, the J gene TRBJ2-7; a weak D match, TRBD1 (8 bases). The CDR3 consists of 15 residues. Trimming took off 10 bases at V and 7 bases at J, with 26 bases between the two ends. Germline lookup yields CDR1 MNHEY and CDR2 SVGAGI. The CDR3 nucleotides read TGTGCCACCATCGCTGACAGGGGAGGGGTGAGAGAGCAGTACTTC. It translates to CATIADRGGVREQYF.

The chain carries TRBV5-6 and TRBJ1-2, with D possibly being TRBD1 (5 bases). Trimming pared 6 bases from V and 6 bases from J, leaving 15 bases between. The CDR3 loop spans 13 amino acids. The germline V gene encodes CDR1 SGHDT and CDR2 YYEEEE. CDR3: CASNPGGGDGYTF. CDR3 nucleotides: TGTGCCAGCAATCCAGGCGGGGGGGATGGCTACACCTTC.

This rearrangement joins TRBV3-1 (or the pseudogene TRBV3-2) to TRBJ1-1; D may be TRBD1 (5 bases). Germline V gene lookup returns CDR1 LGHDT and CDR2 YNNKEL (reference sequence). V lost 3 bases and J lost 4, with 15 bases in between. CDR3 length: 15 residues. The CDR3 coding sequence is TGTGCCAGCAGCCACGAAGACGGAGGGGCCACTGAAGCTTTCTTT. It codes for CASSHEDGGATEAFF.

The V gene is TRBV11-3, the J gene TRBJ2-7; D unresolved. The germline gives CDR1 SGHNT, CDR2 YENEEA. This CDR3 comprises 13 residues. V dropped 3 bases and J dropped 8 bases, with 14 bases sitting between them. CDR3 residues: CASSFPTFGKQYF. CDR3 in DNA: TGTGCCAGCAGCTTCCCGACATTTGGTAAGCAGTACTTC.

The V gene is TRBV11-3, the J gene TRBJ1-1; D ambiguous. Germline values: CDR1 SGHNT, CDR2 YENEEA. Between the trimmed V and J ends, which lost 6 bases and 6 bases, there was a span of 14 bases. The CDR3 loop spans 13 amino acids. The CDR3 DNA sequence: TGTGCCAGCAGTAAGCGGGCGGTGGCTGAAGCTTTCTTT. The encoded protein is CASSKRAVAEAFF.